The present TCR beta chain was sequenced within a study of control samples from healthy donors and cancer patients. Clones were sequenced by immunoSEQ multiplex PCR, and TCRdb holds only the in-frame ones, with some missing. The data hold approximately 86,000 clones, with about 85% observed a single time. The sequenced material came from blood. This receptor was obtained from a woman in her thirties or forties in good health.

CDR3 sequence (DNA): TGTGCCAGCAGCGTTCCAGGCGGGGGCTATGGCTACACCTTC. Translating it yields CASSVPGGGYGYTF. The rearrangement joins TRBV9 to TRBJ1-2, with D maybe TRBD1 (5 bases). Germline CDR1 SGDLS, CDR2 YYNGEE. Trimming removed 2 bases from V and 4 bases from J, with 12 bases in between. This CDR3 has 14 amino acids. The full variable domain, completed using reference TRBV9 and TRBJ1-2, is DSGVTQTPKHLITATGQRVTLRCSPRSGDLSVYWYQQSLDQGLQFLIQYYNGEERAKGNILERFSAQQFPDLHSELNLSSLELGDSALYFCASSVPGGGYGYTFGSGTRLTVV.